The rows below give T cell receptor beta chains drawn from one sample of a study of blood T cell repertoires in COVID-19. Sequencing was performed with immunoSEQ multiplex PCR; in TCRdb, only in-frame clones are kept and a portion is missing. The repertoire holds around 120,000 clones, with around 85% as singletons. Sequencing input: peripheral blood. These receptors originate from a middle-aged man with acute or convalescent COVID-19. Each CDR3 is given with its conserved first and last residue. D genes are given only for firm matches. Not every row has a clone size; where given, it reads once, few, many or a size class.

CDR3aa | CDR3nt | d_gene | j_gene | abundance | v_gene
CASTGSSTDTQYF | TGTGCCAGCACGGGGTCTAGCACAGATACGCAGTATTTT | . | TRBJ2-3 | . | TRBV2
CASSLVVSGVYEQYF | TGTGCCAGCAGCTTAGTTGTTAGCGGGGTCTACGAGCAGTACTTC | TRBD2 | TRBJ2-7 | . | TRBV7-9
CASSLRLAGGDEQFF | TGTGCCAGCAGCTTAAGGCTAGCGGGGGGGGATGAGCAGTTCTTC | TRBD2 | TRBJ2-1 | . | TRBV7-6
CASGLDSPGRRETQYF | TGTGCTAGTGGTTTGGACAGCCCGGGGAGGCGGGAGACCCAGTACTTC | . | TRBJ2-5 | . | TRBV12-5
CASSPGQGGRTGELFF | TGTGCCAGCAGCCCCGGACAGGGGGGGCGCACCGGGGAGCTGTTTTTT | TRBD1 | TRBJ2-2 | . | TRBV7-9
CASSPGQFITEAFF | TGTGCCAGCAGCCCGGGACAGTTCATCACTGAAGCTTTCTTT | TRBD1 | TRBJ1-1 | once | TRBV7-9
CASSAQLAEDEQYF | TGTGCCAGCAGCGCCCAGCTAGCGGAAGACGAGCAGTACTTC | TRBD2 | TRBJ2-7 | . | TRBV9
CASSTELAGEYQETQYF | TGTGCCAGCAGCACTGAACTAGCGGGGGAGTACCAAGAGACCCAGTACTTC | TRBD2 | TRBJ2-5 | . | TRBV7-8
CASSPGQGYNEQFF | TGCGCCAGCAGTCCGGGACAGGGTTACAATGAGCAGTTCTTC | TRBD1 | TRBJ2-1 | . | TRBV5-1
CASSPGSSYEQYF | TGTGCCAGCAGCCCGGGTTCCTCCTACGAGCAGTACTTC | . | TRBJ2-7 | . | TRBV6-5
CSVDRGSTGELFF | TGCAGCGTTGACAGGGGTTCGACCGGGGAGCTGTTTTTT | . | TRBJ2-2 | . | TRBV29-1
CASSFRGDDTEAFF | TGTGCCAGCAGCTTCAGGGGGGATGACACTGAAGCTTTCTTT | TRBD1 | TRBJ1-1 | once | TRBV7-9
CASSLVGGEANYGYTF | TGTGCCAGCAGCTTAGTCGGAGGGGAGGCAAACTATGGCTACACCTTC | . | TRBJ1-2 | . | TRBV7-8
CASSQGTGPYEQYF | TGTGCCAGCAGCCAAGGGACAGGGCCCTACGAGCAGTACTTC | TRBD1 | TRBJ2-7 | . | TRBV3-1/TRBV3-2
CASSLAGSGGHYF | TGTGCCAGCAGCTTAGCGGGTAGCGGGGGGCACTATTTT | TRBD2 | TRBJ2-3 | few | TRBV7-2
CSVEGRTGVGEQYF | TGCAGCGTTGAAGGTCGGACAGGGGTGGGCGAGCAGTACTTC | TRBD1 | TRBJ2-7 | . | TRBV29-1
CASSSQGSGTGELFF | TGTGCCAGCAGCTCGCAGGGGTCCGGCACCGGGGAGCTGTTTTTT | . | TRBJ2-2 | . | TRBV11-3
CASRGPSSYEQYF | TGTGCCAGCAGGGGTCCTAGCTCCTACGAGCAGTACTTC | . | TRBJ2-7 | . | TRBV7-9
CASSSHRVDSPLHF | TGTGCCAGCAGCTCACACAGGGTTGATTCACCCCTCCACTTT | . | TRBJ1-6 | . | TRBV9
CASSQGWVGGLTNEKLFF | TGCGCCAGCAGCCAAGGATGGGTAGGGGGCCTTACTAATGAAAAACTGTTTTTT | TRBD1 | TRBJ1-4 | . | TRBV4-1
CASRKGRGGETQYF | TGCGCCAGCAGGAAGGGCAGGGGTGGGGAGACCCAGTACTTC | . | TRBJ2-5 | once | TRBV10-2
CASSLGQGADTQYF | TGCGCCAGCAGCTTAGGACAGGGTGCAGATACGCAGTATTTT | TRBD1 | TRBJ2-3 | . | TRBV5-1
CASSDPSTGFEQYF | TGTGCCAGCAGTGACCCCTCGACAGGGTTCGAGCAGTACTTC | TRBD1 | TRBJ2-7 | few | TRBV6-1
CASSLGLAGSDTQYF | TGCGCCAGCAGCTTGGGACTAGCGGGCTCAGATACGCAGTATTTT | TRBD2 | TRBJ2-3 | few | TRBV5-1
CASSYSGQGYYEQYF | TGTGCCAGCAGTTACTCGGGACAGGGTTACTACGAGCAGTACTTC | TRBD1 | TRBJ2-7 | . | TRBV6-5
CASSLQDTQYF | TGCGCCAGCAGCTTACAGGATACGCAGTATTTT | . | TRBJ2-3 | . | TRBV5-1
CASSSQTGFVEAFF | TGTGCCAGCAGCTCGCAGACAGGGTTCGTGGAAGCTTTCTTT | TRBD1 | TRBJ1-1 | . | TRBV11-2
CASSLEASGSGTDTQYF | TGCGCCAGCAGCTTGGAAGCTAGCGGGAGTGGGACAGATACGCAGTATTTT | TRBD2 | TRBJ2-3 | few | TRBV5-1
CASSFFWTGQSPLHF | TGTGCCAGCAGTTTTTTTTGGACAGGGCAGTCACCCCTCCACTTT | TRBD1 | TRBJ1-6 | . | TRBV27
CASSPGIVGNTIYF | TGTGCCAGCAGCCCGGGGATTGTCGGAAACACCATATATTTT | . | TRBJ1-3 | . | TRBV3-1/TRBV3-2
CAWSIGQGQYF | TGTGCCTGGAGTATCGGACAGGGGCAGTACTTC | TRBD1 | TRBJ2-7 | once | TRBV30
CASSQFGGGRGNTEAFF | TGTGCCAGCAGCCAATTTGGGGGCGGGCGTGGGAACACTGAAGCTTTCTTT | . | TRBJ1-1 | . | TRBV16
CSAYSTDTQYF | TGCAGTGCCTACAGCACAGATACGCAGTATTTT | . | TRBJ2-3 | once | TRBV20-1
CASSETPRASYGYTF | TGTGCCAGCAGTGAAACCCCGAGGGCCTCCTATGGCTACACCTTC | . | TRBJ1-2 | . | TRBV6-1
CASTAIAAGELFF | TGTGCCAGCACCGCTATAGCCGCGGGGGAGCTGTTTTTT | . | TRBJ2-2 | . | TRBV7-2
CASSVGQGSYGYTF | TGTGCCAGCAGCGTAGGACAGGGGTCATATGGCTACACCTTC | TRBD1 | TRBJ1-2 | . | TRBV5-6
CASSLAPEGRDYEQYF | TGCGCCAGCAGCTTGGCCCCGGAGGGTCGTGACTACGAGCAGTACTTC | . | TRBJ2-7 | . | TRBV5-1
CASSPRDMNNEQFF | TGTGCCAGCTCACCACGGGACATGAACAATGAGCAGTTCTTC | . | TRBJ2-1 | . | TRBV18
CASSYRDTGETQYF | TGTGCCAGCAGTTACCGGGACACCGGGGAGACCCAGTACTTC | . | TRBJ2-5 | . | TRBV6-5
CASSLRGGSGQPQHF | TGTGCCAGCAGTTTACGTGGGGGGTCAGGACAGCCCCAGCATTTT | . | TRBJ1-5 | . | TRBV27
CASSLSYNEQFF | TGTGCCAGCAGCCTGTCCTACAATGAGCAGTTCTTC | . | TRBJ2-1 | . | TRBV7-9
CASSQGSYEQYF | TGTGCCAGCAGTCAGGGGTCCTACGAGCAGTACTTC | . | TRBJ2-7 | . | TRBV27
CASSSAGESTDTQYF | TGCGCCAGCAGCTCAGCGGGAGAGAGCACAGATACGCAGTATTTT | TRBD2 | TRBJ2-3 | . | TRBV5-1
CASSSPGQRQYF | TGTGCCAGCAGTTCCCCGGGACAGAGACAGTATTTT | TRBD1 | TRBJ2-3 | . | TRBV6-2/TRBV6-3
CASVMGLVTFF | TGTGCCAGCGTCATGGGACTAGTGACGTTCTTC | TRBD2 | TRBJ2-1 | . | TRBV25-1
CASTPAGETQYF | TGCGCCAGCACCCCGGCCGGGGAGACCCAGTACTTC | . | TRBJ2-5 | . | TRBV5-1